This T cell receptor beta chain was captured by sequencing in a study of beta chain features in type 1 diabetes. The sequenced template was cDNA made from the entire isolated RNA. Clones were read by immunoSEQ multiplex PCR, and TCRdb kept only the in-frame ones, dropping some. The table has roughly 330,000 clones, approximately 9.9% seen once. Looked up from germline, CDR1 is SNHLY and CDR2 is FYNNEI. The V segment lost 3 bases and the J segment 4 bases; nucleotides outside the gene matches: 4. CDR3 length: 15 residues. Sequencing was carried out using naive CD4+ T cells from blood. The clonotype was recovered from a woman aged 25 to 39 in good health. The chain joins TRBV2 to TRBJ1-5, with TRBD1 matching over 9 bases. CDR3 DNA: TGTGCCAGCAGTGAGTCTGGGACAGGGAATCAGCCCCAGCATTTT. Its protein is CASSESGTGNQPQHF.